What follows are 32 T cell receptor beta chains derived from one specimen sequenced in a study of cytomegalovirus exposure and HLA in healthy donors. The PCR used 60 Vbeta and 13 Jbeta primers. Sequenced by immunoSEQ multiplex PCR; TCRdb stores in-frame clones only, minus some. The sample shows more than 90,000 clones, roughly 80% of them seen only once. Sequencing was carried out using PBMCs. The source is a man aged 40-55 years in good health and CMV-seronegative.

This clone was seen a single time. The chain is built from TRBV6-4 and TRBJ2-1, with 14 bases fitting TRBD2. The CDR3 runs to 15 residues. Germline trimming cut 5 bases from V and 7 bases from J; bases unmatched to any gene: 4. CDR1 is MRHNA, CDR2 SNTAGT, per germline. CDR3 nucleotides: TGTGCCAGCAGTAACGGACTAGCGGGGGGTAATGAGCAGTTCTTC. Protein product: CASSNGLAGGNEQFF.

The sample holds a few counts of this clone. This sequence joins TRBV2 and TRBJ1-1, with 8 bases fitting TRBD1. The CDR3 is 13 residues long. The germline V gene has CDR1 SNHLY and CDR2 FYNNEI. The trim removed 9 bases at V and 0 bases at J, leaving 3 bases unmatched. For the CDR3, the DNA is TGTGCCAGGACAGGGGCAATGAACACTGAAGCTTTCTTT. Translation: CARTGAMNTEAFF.

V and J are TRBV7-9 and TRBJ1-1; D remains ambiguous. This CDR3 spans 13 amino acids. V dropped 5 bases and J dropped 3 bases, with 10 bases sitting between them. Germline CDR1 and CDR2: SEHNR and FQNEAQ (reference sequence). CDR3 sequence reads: CASSPRRDTEAFF. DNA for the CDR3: TGTGCCAGCAGCCCTCGGCGGGACACTGAAGCTTTCTTT.

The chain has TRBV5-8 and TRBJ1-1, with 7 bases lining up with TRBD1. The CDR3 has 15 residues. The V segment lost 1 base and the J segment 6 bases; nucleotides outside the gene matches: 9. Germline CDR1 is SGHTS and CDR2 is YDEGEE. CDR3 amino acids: CASSLSHRGYSEAFF. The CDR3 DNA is TGTGCCAGCAGCTTGTCCCACAGGGGATATTCTGAAGCTTTCTTT.

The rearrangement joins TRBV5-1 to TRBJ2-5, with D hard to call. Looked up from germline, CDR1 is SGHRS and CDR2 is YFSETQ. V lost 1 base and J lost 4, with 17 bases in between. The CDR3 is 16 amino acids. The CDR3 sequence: CASSLLPLAGGETQYF. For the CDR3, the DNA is TGCGCCAGCAGCTTGCTACCATTAGCCGGTGGAGAGACCCAGTACTTC.

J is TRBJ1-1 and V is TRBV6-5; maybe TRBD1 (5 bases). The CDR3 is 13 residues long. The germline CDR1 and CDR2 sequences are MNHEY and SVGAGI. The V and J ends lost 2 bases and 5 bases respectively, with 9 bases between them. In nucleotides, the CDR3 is TGTGCCAGCAGTTACGCCCGACAGACTGAAGCTTTCTTT. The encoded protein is CASSYARQTEAFF.

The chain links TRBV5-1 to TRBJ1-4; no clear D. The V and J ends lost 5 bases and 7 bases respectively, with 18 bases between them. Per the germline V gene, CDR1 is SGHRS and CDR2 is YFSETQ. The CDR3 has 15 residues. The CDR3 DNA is TGCGCCAGCAGACCCGGGCAAGGGAGCGCTGAAAAACTGTTTTTT. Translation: CASRPGQGSAEKLFF.

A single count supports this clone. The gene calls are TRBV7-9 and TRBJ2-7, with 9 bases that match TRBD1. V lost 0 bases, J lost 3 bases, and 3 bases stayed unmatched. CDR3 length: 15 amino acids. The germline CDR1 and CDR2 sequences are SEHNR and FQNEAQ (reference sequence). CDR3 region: CASSLAGTGSYEQYF. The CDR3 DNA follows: TGTGCCAGCAGCTTAGCCGGGACAGGGAGCTACGAGCAGTACTTC.

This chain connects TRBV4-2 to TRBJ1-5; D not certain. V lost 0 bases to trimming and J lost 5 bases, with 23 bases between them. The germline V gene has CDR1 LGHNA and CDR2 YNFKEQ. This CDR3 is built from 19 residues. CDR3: CASSQDPGRTGTRDQPQHF. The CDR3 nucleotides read TGTGCCAGCAGCCAAGATCCGGGCAGGACGGGAACAAGAGATCAGCCCCAGCATTTT.

CDR3 sequence: CASSLMRYGYTF. The CDR3 nucleotides are TGTGCCAGCAGCCTTATGCGATATGGCTACACCTTC. The chain joins TRBV7-9 to TRBJ1-2; D is undetermined. The V gene lost 5 bases and the J gene lost 5 bases, with 9 bases spanning the gap. Germline V gene lookup returns CDR1 SEHNR and CDR2 FQNEAQ (reference sequence). The CDR3 is 12 residues long.

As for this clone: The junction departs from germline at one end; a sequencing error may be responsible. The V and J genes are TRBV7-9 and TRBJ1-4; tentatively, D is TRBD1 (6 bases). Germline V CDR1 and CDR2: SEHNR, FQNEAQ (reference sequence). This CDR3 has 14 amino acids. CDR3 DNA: TGTTCCAGCAGCCCTACAGGGACGGGTGAAAAACTGTTTTTT. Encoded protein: CSSSPTGTGEKLFF.

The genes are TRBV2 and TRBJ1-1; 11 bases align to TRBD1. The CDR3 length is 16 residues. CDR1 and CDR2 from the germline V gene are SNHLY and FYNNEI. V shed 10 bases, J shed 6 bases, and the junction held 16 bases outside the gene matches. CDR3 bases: TGTGCCACCGAAAAGGACAGGGGGCGCCAGGGGGCTGAAGCTTTCTTT. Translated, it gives CATEKDRGRQGAEAFF.

CDR3 in amino acids: CASSEGTGGMDEKLFF. In DNA form, the CDR3 reads TGTGCCAGCAGCGAAGGGACAGGGGGCATGGATGAAAAACTGTTTTTT. This chain uses TRBV5-8 with TRBJ1-4, with 12 bases aligning to TRBD1. The germline gives CDR1 SGHTS, CDR2 YDEGEE. Trimming took 4 bases from V and 6 from J; bases not matched to a gene: 7. The CDR3 is 16 residues long.

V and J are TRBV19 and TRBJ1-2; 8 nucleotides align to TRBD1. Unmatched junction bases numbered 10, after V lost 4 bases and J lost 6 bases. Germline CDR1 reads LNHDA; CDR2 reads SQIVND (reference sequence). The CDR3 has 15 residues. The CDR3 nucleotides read TGTGCCAGTAGTACCCCGGGACAGGTATCGGATGGCTACACCTTC. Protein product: CASSTPGQVSDGYTF.

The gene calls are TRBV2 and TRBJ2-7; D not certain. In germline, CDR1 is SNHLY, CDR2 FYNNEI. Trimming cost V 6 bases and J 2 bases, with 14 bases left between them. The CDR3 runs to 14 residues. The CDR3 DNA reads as TGTGCCAGCAGACCCGGGTCTCCCGCCTACGAGCAGTACGTC. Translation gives CASRPGSPAYEQYV.

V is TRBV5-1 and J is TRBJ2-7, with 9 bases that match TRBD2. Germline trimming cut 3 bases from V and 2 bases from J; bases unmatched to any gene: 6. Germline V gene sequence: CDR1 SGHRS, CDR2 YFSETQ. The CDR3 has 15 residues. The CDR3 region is CASSSSGGPAYEQYF. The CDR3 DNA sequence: TGCGCCAGCAGCTCGAGCGGGGGGCCAGCCTACGAGCAGTACTTC.

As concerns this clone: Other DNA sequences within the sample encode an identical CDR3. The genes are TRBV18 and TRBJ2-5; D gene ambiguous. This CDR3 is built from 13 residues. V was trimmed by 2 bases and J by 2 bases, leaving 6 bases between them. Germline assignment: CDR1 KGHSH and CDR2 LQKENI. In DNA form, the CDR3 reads TGTGCCAGCTCACCAGGGCAACAAGAGACCCAGTACTTC. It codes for CASSPGQQETQYF. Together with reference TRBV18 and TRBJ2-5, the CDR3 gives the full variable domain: NAGVMQNPRHLVRRRGQEARLRCSPMKGHSHVYWYRQLPEEGLKFMVYLQKENIIDESGMPKERFSAEFPKEGPSILRIQQVVRGDSAAYFCASSPGQQETQYFGPGTRLLVL.

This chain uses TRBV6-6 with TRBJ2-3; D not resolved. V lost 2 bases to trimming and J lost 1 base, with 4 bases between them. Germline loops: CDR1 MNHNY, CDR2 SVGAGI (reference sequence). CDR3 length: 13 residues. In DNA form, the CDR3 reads TGTGCCAGCAGTTACCCGGGCACAGATACGCAGTATTTT. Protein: CASSYPGTDTQYF.

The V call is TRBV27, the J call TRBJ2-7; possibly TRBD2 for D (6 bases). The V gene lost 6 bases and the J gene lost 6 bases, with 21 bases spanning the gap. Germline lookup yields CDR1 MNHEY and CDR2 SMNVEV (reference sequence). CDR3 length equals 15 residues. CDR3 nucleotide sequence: TGTGCCAGCAGACTTACCGGAGGGGCGCCGGGCGAGCAGTACGTC. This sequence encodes CASRLTGGAPGEQYV.

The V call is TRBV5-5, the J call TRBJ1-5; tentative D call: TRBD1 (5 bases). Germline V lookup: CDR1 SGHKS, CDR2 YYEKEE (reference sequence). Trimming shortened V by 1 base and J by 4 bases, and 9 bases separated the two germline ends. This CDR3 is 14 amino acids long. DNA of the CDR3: TGTGCCAGCAGCTTGACAGGTTTAAATCAGCCCCAGCATTTT. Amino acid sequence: CASSLTGLNQPQHF.

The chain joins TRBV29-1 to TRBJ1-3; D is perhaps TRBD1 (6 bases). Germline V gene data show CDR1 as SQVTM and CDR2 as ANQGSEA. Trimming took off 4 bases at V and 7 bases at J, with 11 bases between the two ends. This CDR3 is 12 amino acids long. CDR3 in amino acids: CSVATGWNTIYF. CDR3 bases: TGCAGCGTTGCAACAGGGTGGAACACCATATATTTT.

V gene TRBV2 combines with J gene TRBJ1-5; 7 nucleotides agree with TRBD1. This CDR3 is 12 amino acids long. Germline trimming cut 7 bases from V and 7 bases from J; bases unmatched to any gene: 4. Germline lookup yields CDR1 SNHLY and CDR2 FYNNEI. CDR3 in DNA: TGTGCCAGCAAGAGGGACAGCCAGCCCCAGCATTTT. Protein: CASKRDSQPQHF.

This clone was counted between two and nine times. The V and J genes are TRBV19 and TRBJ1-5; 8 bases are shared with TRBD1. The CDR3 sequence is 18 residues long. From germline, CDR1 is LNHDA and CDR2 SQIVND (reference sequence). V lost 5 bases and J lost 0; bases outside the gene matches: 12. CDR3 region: CASSVVAGGLYSNQPQHF. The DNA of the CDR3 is TGTGCCAGTAGTGTCGTGGCAGGGGGCCTCTATAGCAATCAGCCCCAGCATTTT.

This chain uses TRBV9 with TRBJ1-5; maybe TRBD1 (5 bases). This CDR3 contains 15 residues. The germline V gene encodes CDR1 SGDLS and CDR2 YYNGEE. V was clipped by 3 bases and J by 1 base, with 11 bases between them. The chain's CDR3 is CASSALPGSNQPQHF. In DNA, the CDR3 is TGTGCCAGCAGCGCCCTCCCAGGGAGCAATCAGCCCCAGCATTTT.

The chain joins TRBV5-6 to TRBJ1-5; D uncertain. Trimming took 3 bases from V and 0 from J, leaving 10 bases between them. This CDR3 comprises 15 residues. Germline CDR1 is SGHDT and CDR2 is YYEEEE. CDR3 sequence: CASSSGAPSNQPQHF. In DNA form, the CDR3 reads TGTGCCAGCAGCTCGGGAGCCCCTAGCAATCAGCCCCAGCATTTT. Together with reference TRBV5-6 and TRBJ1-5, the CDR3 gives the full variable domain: DAGVTQSPTHLIKTRGQQVTLRCSPKSGHDTVSWYQQALGQGPQFIFQYYEEEERQRGNFPDRFSGHQFPNYSSELNVNALLLGDSALYLCASSSGAPSNQPQHFGDGTRLSIL.

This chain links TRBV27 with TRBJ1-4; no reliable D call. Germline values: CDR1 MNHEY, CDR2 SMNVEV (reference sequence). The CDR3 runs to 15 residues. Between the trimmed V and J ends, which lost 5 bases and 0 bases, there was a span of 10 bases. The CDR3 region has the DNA TGTGCCAGCAGTAGAACACCAGCAACTAATGAAAAACTGTTTTTT. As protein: CASSRTPATNEKLFF.

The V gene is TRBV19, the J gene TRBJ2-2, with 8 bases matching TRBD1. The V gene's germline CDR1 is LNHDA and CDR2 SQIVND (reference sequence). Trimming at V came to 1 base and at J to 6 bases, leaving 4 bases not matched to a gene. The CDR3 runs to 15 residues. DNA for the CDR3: TGTGCCAGTAGTATAGGGGGCAGGGGGCCCGGGGAGCTGTTTTTT. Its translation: CASSIGGRGPGELFF.

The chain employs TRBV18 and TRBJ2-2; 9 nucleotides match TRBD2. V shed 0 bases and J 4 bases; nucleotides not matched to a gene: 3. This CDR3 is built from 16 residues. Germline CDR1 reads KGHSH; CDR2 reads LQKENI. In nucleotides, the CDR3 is TGTGCCAGCTCACCACCAGGACTAGCGAGCACCGGGGAGCTGTTTTTT. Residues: CASSPPGLASTGELFF.

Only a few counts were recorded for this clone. The CDR3 DNA follows: TGCGCCAGCAGCTTGACTAATAATTCACCCCTCCACTTT. This encodes CASSLTNNSPLHF. This rearrangement joins TRBV5-1 to TRBJ1-6; no definite D call. Germline-derived CDR1 and CDR2 are SGHRS and YFSETQ. CDR3 length: 13 amino acids. With 1 base removed from V and 5 bases from J, the gap between germline ends came to 4 bases.

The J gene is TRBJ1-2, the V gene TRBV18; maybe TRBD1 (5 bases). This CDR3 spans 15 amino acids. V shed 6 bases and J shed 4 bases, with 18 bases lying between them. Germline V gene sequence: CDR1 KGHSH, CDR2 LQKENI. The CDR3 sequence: CASSQQESGRYGYTF. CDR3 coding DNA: TGTGCCAGCTCCCAACAGGAGTCAGGACGCTATGGCTACACCTTC.

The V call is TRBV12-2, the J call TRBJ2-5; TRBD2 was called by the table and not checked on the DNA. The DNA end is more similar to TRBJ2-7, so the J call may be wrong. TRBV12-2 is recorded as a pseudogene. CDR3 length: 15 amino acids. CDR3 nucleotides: TGTGCAAGTCGCTTAGTGATAGCGGGGGCCTACGAGCAGTACTTC. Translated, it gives CASRLVIAGAYEQYF.

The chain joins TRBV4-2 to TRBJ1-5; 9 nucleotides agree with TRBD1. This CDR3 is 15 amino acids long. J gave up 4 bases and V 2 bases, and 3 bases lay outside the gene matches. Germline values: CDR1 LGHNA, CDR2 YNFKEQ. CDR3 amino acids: CASSQSGTGNQPQHF. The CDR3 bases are TGTGCCAGCAGCCAATCCGGGACAGGGAATCAGCCCCAGCATTTT.